Below, one T cell receptor (beta chain) is given with its context. Its matching antigen is unknown. Cultured CD4+ T cell DNA was sequenced using the Oncomine TCR Beta short-read assay. TCRdb analysed the PCR reads with MiXCR anew, one entry per CDR3 protein. The data show tens of thousands of distinct CDR3 sequences, about two fifths seen once. The treatment was: roughly 11-day PBMC culture with coronavirus spike peptide pools or control peptides (ViraFEST assay). The CDR3 covers 17 residues. Germline-derived CDR1 and CDR2 are SGDLS and YYNGEE. The germline V and J ends were trimmed by 0 bases and 3 bases, with 16 bases remaining between them. These data come from a study of vaccination and CD4 T cells after COVID-19. Study background: Controls used CEFX viral epitopes (positive), HIV-1 Nef peptides (negative), or no peptide.

The sequencing input was CD4+ T cells from blood, cultured in vitro. The rearrangement joins TRBV9 to TRBJ1-5; no reliable D call. This receptor was taken from a human donor who had recovered from COVID-19. CDR3 DNA sequence: TGTGCCAGCAGCGTAGGTCAAGGTATGAGGGACAATCAGCCCCAGCATTTT. Translated, it gives CASSVGQGMRDNQPQHF. The full variable domain, its missing parts supplied by reference TRBV9 and TRBJ1-5, is DSGVTQTPKHLITATGQRVTLRCSPRSGDLSVYWYQQSLDQGLQFLIQYYNGEERAKGNILERFSAQQFPDLHSELNLSSLELGDSALYFCASSVGQGMRDNQPQHFGDGTRLSIL.